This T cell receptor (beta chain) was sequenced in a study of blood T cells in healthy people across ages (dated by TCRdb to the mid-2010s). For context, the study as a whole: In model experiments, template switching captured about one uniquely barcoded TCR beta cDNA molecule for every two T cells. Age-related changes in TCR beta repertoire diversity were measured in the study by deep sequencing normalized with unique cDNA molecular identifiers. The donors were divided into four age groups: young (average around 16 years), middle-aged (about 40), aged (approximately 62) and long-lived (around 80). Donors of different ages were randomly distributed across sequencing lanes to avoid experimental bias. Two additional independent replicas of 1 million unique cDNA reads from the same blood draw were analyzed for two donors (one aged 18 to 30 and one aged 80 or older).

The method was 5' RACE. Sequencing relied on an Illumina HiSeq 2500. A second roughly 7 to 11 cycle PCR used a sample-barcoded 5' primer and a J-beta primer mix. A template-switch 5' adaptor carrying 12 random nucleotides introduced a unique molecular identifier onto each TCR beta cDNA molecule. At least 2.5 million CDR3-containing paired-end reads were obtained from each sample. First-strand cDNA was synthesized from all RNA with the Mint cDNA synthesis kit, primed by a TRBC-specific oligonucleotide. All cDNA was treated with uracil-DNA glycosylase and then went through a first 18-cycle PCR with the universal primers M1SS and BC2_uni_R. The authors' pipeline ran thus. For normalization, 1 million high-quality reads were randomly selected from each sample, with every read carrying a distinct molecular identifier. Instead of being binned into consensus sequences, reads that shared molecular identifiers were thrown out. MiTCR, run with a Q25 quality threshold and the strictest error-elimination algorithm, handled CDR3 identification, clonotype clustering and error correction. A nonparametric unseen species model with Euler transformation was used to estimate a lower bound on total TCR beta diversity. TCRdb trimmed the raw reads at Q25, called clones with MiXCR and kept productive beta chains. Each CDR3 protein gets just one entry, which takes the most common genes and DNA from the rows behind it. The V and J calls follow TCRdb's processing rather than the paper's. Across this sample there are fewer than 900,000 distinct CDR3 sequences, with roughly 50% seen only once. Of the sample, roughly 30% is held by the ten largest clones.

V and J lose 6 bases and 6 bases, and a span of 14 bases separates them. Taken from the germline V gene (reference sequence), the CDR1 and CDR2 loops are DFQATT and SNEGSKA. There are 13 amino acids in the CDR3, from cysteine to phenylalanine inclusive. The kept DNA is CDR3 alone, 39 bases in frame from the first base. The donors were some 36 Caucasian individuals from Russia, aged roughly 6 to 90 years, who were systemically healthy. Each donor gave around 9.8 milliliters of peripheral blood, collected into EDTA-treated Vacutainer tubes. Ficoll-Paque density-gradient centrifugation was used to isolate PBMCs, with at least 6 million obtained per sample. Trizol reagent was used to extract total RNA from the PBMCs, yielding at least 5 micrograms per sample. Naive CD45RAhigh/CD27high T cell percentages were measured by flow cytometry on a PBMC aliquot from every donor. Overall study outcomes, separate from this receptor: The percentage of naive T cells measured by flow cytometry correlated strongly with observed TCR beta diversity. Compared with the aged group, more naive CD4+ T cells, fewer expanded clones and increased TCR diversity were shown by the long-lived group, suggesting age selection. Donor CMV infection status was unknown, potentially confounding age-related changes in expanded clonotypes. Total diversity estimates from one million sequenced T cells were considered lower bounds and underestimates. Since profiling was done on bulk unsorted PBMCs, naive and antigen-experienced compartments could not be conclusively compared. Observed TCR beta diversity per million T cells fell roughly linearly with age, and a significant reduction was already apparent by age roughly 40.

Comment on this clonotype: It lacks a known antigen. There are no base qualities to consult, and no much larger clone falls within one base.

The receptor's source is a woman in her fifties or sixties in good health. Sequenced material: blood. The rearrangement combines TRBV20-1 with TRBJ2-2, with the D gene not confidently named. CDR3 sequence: CSARPGVAGELFF. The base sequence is TGCAGTGCCAGGCCCGGAGTGGCCGGGGAGCTGTTTTTT.